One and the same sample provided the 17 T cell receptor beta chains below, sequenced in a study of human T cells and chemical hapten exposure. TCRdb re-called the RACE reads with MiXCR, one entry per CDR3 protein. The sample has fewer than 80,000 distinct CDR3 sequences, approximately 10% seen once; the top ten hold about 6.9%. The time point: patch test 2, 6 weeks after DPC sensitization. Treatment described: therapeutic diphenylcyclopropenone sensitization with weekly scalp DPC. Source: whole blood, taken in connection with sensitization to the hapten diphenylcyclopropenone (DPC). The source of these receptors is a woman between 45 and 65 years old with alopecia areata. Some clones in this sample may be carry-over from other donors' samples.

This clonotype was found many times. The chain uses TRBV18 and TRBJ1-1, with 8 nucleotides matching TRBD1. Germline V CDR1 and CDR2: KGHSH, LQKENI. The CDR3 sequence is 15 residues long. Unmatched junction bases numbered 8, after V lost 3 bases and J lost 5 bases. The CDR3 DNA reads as TGTGCCAGCTCACCCTCGAGACAGGGGCGGACTGAAGCTTTCTTT. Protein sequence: CASSPSRQGRTEAFF.

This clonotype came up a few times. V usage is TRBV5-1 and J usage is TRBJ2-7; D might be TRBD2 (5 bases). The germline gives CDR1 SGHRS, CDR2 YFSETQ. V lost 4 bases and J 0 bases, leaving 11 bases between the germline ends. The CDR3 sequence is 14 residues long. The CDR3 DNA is TGCGCCAGCAGCGGGAGCCCTTACTCCTACGAGCAGTACTTC. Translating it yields CASSGSPYSYEQYF.

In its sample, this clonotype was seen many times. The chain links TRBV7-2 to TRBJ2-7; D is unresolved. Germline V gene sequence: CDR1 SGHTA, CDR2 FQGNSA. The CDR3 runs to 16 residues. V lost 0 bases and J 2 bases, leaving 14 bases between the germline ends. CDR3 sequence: CASSLAWALRAYEQYF. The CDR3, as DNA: TGTGCCAGCAGCTTAGCCTGGGCCCTAAGGGCCTACGAGCAGTACTTC.

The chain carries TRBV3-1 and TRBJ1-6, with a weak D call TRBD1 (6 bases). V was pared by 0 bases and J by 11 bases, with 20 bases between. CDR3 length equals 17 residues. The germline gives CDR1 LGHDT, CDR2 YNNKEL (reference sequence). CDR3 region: CASSQDFGRTVRAPLHF. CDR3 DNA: TGTGCCAGCAGCCAAGATTTCGGAAGGACAGTTCGGGCACCCCTCCACTTT.

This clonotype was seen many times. The CDR3 loop reads CASSQAQGNTIYF. The CDR3 coding sequence is TGTGCCAGCAGCCAAGCACAGGGAAACACCATATATTTT. The chain uses TRBV3-1 and TRBJ1-3; unclear D gene. This CDR3 has 13 residues. V dropped 1 base and J dropped 4 bases, with 5 bases sitting between them. Germline CDR1 reads LGHDT; CDR2 reads YNNKEL (reference sequence).

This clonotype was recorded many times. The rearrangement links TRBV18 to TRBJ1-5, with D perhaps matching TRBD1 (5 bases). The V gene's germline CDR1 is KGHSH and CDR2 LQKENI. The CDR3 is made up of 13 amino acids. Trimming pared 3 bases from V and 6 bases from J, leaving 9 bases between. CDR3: CASSPSGGQPQHF. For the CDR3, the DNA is TGTGCCAGCTCACCGTCCGGGGGTCAGCCCCAGCATTTT.

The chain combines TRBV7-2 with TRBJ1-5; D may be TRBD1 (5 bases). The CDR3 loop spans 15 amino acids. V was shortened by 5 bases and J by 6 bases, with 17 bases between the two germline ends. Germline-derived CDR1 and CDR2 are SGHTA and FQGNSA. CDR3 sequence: CASSLRDGIFQPQHF. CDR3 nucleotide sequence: TGTGCCAGCAGCCTCCGGGACGGAATTTTTCAGCCCCAGCATTTT.

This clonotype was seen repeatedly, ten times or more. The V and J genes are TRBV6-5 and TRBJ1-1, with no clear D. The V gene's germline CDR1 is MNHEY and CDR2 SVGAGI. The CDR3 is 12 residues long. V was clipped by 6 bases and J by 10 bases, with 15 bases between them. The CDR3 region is CASSQTRSRAFF. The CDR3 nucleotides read TGTGCCAGCAGCCAAACAAGGTCTCGAGCTTTCTTT.

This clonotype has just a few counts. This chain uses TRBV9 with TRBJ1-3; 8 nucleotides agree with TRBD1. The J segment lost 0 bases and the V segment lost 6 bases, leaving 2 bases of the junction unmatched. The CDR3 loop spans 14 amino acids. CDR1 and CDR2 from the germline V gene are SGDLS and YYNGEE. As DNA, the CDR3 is TGTGCCAGCAACAGGGGGGGCTCTGGAAACACCATATATTTT. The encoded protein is CASNRGGSGNTIYF.

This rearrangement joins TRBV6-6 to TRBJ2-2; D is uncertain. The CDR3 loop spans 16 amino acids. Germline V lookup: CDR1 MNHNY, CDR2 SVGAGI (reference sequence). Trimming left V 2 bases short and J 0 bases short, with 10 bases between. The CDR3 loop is CASSYSSAANTGELFF. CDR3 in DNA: TGTGCCAGCAGTTACAGTTCCGCCGCGAACACCGGGGAGCTGTTTTTT.

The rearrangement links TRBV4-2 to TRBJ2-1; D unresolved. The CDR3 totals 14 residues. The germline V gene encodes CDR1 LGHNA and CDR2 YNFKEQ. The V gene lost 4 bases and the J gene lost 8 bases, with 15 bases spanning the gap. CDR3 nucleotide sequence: TGTGCCAGCAGCCCTCAGCCAAGGTCGGATGAGCAGTTCTTC. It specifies CASSPQPRSDEQFF.

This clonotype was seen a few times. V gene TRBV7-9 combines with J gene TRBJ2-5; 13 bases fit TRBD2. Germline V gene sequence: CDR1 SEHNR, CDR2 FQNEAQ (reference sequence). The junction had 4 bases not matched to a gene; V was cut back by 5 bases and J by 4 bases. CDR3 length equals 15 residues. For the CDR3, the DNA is TGTGCCAGCAGCCATTGGACTAGCGGGAGAGAGACCCAGTACTTC. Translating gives CASSHWTSGRETQYF.

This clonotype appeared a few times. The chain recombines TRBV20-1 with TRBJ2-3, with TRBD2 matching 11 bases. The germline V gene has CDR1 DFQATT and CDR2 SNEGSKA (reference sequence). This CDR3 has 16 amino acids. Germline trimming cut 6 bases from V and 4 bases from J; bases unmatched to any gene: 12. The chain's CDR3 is CSARPFLAGGPDTQYF. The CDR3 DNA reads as TGCAGTGCCCGGCCCTTTTTAGCGGGAGGGCCAGATACGCAGTATTTT.

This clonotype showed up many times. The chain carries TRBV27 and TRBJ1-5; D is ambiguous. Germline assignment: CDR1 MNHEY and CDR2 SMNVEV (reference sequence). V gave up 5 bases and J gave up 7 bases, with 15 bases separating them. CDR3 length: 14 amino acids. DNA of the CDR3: TGTGCCAGCAGTCCCGGAATAAACGTCCAGCCCCAGCATTTT. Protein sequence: CASSPGINVQPQHF.

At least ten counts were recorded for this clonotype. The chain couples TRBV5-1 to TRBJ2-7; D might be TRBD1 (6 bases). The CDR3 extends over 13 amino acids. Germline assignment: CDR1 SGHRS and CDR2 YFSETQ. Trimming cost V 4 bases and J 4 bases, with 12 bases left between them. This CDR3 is CASSEDSYYEQYF. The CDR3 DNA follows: TGCGCCAGCAGCGAGGACAGTTATTACGAGCAGTACTTC.

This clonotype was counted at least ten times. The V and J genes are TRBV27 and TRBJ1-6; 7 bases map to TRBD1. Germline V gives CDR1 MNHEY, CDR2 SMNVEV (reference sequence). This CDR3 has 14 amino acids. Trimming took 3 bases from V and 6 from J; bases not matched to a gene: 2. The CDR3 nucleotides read TGTGCCAGCAGTTTGCGGGACAGTAATTCACCCCTCCACTTT. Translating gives CASSLRDSNSPLHF.

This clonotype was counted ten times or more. The CDR3 bases are TGCAGCGTGCGAACCGGGACAGGGGGCTCCGGGGCCAACGTCCTGACTTTC. Translated, it gives CSVRTGTGGSGANVLTF. This chain uses TRBV29-1 with TRBJ2-6; 12 bases fit TRBD1. CDR3 length: 17 residues. V was pared by 6 bases and J by 4 bases, with 10 bases of the junction left unmatched. Germline V lookup: CDR1 SQVTM, CDR2 ANQGSEA.